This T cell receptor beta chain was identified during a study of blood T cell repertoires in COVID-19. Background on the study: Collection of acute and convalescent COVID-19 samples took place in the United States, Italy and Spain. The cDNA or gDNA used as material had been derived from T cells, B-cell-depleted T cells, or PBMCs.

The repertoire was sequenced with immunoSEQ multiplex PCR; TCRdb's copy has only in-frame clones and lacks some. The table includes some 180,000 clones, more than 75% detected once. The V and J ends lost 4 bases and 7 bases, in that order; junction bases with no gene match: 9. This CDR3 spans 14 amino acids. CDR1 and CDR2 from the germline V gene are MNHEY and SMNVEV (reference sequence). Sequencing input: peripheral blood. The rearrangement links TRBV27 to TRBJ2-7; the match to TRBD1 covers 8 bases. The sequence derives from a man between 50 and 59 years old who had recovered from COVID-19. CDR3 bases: TGTGCCAGCAGTTCTGAGACAGGGGTTCGAGAGCAGTACTTC. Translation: CASSSETGVREQYF.